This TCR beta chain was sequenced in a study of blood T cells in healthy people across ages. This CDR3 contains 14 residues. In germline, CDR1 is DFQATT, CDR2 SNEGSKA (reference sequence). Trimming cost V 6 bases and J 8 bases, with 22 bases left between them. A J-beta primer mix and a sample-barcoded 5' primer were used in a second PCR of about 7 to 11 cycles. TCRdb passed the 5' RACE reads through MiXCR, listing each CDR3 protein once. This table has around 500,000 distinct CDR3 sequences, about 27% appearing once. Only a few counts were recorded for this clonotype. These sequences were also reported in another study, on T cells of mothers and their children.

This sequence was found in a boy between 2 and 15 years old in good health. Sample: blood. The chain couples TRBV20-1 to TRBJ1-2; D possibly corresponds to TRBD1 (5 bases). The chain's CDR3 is CSAGNRDVSGGYTF. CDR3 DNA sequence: TGCAGTGCCGGGAACCGGGACGTCTCAGGCGGCTACACCTTC.